A selection of T cell receptor beta chains follows, all from one sample in a study of OX40 agonist ivuxolimab in advanced cancers. Profiling relied on immunoSEQ multiplex PCR, and the TCRdb table lists in-frame clones only, not all of them. Among approximately 50,000 clones listed, less than 90% were seen once. This material consisted of CD4+ or CD8+ T cells sorted from blood, taken in a trial of the OX40 agonist ivuxolimab. These receptors all come from an adult with an advanced solid tumor such as melanoma, head and neck, liver or kidney cancer. The CDR3 runs from the conserved cysteine through the conserved F or W. Some rows have no size entry. The others give once, few or many, or a class for an expanded clone.

size	V	J	CDR3
once	TRBV2	TRBJ2-1	CASTPKVGQGYNEQFF
.	TRBV19	TRBJ2-1	CASSIVAGGPNEQFF
.	TRBV5-1	TRBJ1-1	CASSLWWDTEAFF
.	TRBV5-4	TRBJ1-4	CASSGTENEKLFF
.	TRBV23-1	TRBJ1-6	CASSQSRRDSYSPLHF
once	TRBV9	TRBJ2-7	CASSPIPGEQYF
.	TRBV6-5	TRBJ1-2	CASSWGQGAGGYTF
.	TRBV7-9	TRBJ1-1	CASTPYRGGLDTEAFF
once	TRBV5-6	TRBJ1-5	CASSWGTVNQPQHF
once	TRBV6-5	TRBJ1-2	CASSYAGAGGYTF
.	TRBV5-1	TRBJ1-1	CASSLAGGDTEAFF
once	TRBV9	TRBJ2-1	CASSVESYNEQFF
.	TRBV27	TRBJ1-4	CASSLGGTNEKLFF
.	TRBV5-1	TRBJ2-1	CASSFIIAGELGNEQFF
once	TRBV27	TRBJ2-7	CASSLLSGGTYEQYF